The clone carrying this T cell receptor beta chain has just a few counts. This entry comes from a study of T cells in Graves' hyperthyroidism and ophthalmopathy. The V gene's germline CDR1 is MDHEN and CDR2 SYDVKM. CDR3 length: 15 residues. J was trimmed by 13 bases and V by 5 bases; bases with no gene match: 16. Amplification of TCR beta CDR3 regions used RNA as the template. First-round RT-PCR targeting the TCR CDR3 was performed with the HTBI primer set. MiXCR, run by TCRdb on the multiplex PCR reads, gives a single entry per CDR3 protein. The sample contains 300,000 to 400,000 distinct CDR3 sequences, roughly 13% of which appear only once. The diagnoses drew upon clinical symptoms, serum thyroxine and TRAb, thyroid ultrasound and orbital computed tomography.

Sequencing was performed on blood. The sequence was collected from a woman aged 30 to 39 with Graves' hyperthyroidism. V gene TRBV28 combines with J gene TRBJ2-1; 8 bases map to TRBD2. The CDR3 loop is CASSPLREVVLEQFF. CDR3 nucleotides: TGTGCCAGCAGTCCCTTGCGGGAGGTCGTTCTAGAACAGTTCTTC.